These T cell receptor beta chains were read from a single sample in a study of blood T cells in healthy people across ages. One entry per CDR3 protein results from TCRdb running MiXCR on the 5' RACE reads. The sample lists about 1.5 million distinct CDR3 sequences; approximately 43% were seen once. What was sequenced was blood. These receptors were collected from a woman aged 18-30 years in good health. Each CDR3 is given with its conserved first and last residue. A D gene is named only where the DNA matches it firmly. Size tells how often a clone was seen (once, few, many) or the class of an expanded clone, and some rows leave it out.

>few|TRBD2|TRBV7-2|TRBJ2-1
CASRTNSGSSYNEQFF
TGTGCCAGCAGGACAAATAGCGGGAGCTCCTACAATGAGCAGTTCTTC
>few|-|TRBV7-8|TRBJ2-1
CASSLMGEQIYNEQFF
TGTGCCAGCAGTCTAATGGGGGAACAGATCTACAATGAGCAGTTCTTC
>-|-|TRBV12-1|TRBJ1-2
CASSFARNLGTFDYGYTF
TGTGCCAGCAGCTTTGCGCGAAATTTGGGGACGTTTGACTATGGCTACACCTTC
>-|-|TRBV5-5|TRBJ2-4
CASSVRLLAKNIQYF
TGTGCCAGCAGCGTCAGGCTACTAGCCAAAAACATTCAGTACTTC
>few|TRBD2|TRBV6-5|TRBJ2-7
CASSRGTSGAYEQYF
TGTGCCAGCAGCCGAGGGACTAGCGGTGCTTACGAGCAGTACTTC
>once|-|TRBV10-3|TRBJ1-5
CAISEGKTYPPQHF
TGTGCCATCAGTGAGGGGAAGACCTATCCGCCCCAGCATTTT
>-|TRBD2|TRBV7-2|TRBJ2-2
CASSSTSSYFTGELFF
TGTGCCAGCAGTTCGACTAGCAGTTATTTCACCGGGGAGCTGTTTTTT
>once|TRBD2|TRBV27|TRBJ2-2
CASTQLASNTGELFF
TGTGCCAGCACCCAACTAGCGTCTAACACCGGGGAGCTGTTTTTT
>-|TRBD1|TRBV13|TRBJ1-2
CASRPYRGSGYGYTF
TGTGCCAGCAGACCCTACAGGGGCTCTGGATATGGCTACACCTTC
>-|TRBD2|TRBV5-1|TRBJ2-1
CASSLGALRRTSGYEQFF
TGCGCCAGCAGCTTGGGGGCCCTCCGCAGGACTAGCGGATACGAGCAGTTCTTC
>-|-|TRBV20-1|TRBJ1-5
CSVLVNPYSNQPQHF
TGCAGTGTTTTGGTCAACCCTTATAGCAATCAGCCCCAGCATTTT
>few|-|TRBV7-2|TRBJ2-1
CASSLAKGTSFISYNEQFF
TGTGCCAGCAGCTTAGCGAAGGGGACATCTTTTATCTCCTACAATGAGCAGTTCTTC
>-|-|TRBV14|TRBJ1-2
CASSQDDLHSYGYTF
TGTGCCAGCAGCCAAGATGACCTTCACTCATATGGCTACACCTTC
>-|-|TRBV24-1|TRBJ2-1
CATSDLRAPGQGSYNEQFF
TGTGCCACCAGTGATTTGCGAGCGCCTGGTCAGGGCTCCTACAATGAGCAGTTCTTC
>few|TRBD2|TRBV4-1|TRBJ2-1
CASSHISGSSYNEQFF
TGCGCCAGCAGCCACATTAGCGGGAGCTCCTACAATGAGCAGTTCTTC
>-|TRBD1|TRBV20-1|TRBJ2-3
CSARDRDREFDTQYF
TGCAGTGCTAGAGATCGGGACAGGGAATTCGATACGCAGTATTTT
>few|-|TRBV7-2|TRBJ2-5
CASSLVPVLPGETQYF
TGTGCCAGCAGCTTAGTTCCGGTCCTACCAGGGGAGACCCAGTACTTC
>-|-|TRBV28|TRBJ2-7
CAGSQAVGHEQYF
TGTGCCGGCAGCCAGGCCGTCGGCCACGAGCAGTACTTC
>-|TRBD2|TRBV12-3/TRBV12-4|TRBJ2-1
CASSSGRAGCNEQFF
TGTGCCAGCAGTTCGGGACGAGCGGGGTGCAATGAGCAGTTCTTC
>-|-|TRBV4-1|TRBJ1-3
CASSQEWTLLVAGNTIYF
TGCGCCAGCAGCCAAGAATGGACGCTCTTAGTAGCTGGAAACACCATATATTTT
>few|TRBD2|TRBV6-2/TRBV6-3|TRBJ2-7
CASSYLAGDLDYEQYF
TGTGCCAGCAGTTACCTAGCGGGAGACCTAGACTACGAGCAGTACTTC
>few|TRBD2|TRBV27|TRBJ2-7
CASSLLVGLAGFEQYF
TGTGCCAGCAGTTTATTGGTGGGACTAGCGGGATTCGAGCAGTACTTC
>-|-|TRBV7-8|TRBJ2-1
CASSLLRQGNHNEQFF
TGTGCCAGCAGCTTACTTAGGCAGGGGAACCACAATGAGCAGTTCTTC
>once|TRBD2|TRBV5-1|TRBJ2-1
CASSWNLAGPTYNEQFF
TGCGCCAGCAGCTGGAACCTAGCGGGACCGACCTACAATGAGCAGTTCTTC
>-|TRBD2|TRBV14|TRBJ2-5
CASSQDSSLAETQYF
TGTGCCAGCAGCCAAGATTCGTCACTAGCGGAGACCCAGTACTTC
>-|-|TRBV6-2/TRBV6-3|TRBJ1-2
CASRHHRAREYGYTF
TGTGCCAGCAGACATCACAGGGCTCGGGAGTATGGCTACACCTTC
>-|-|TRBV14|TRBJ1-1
CASSQGAQLEAFF
TGTGCCAGCAGCCAAGGAGCGCAGTTGGAAGCTTTCTTT
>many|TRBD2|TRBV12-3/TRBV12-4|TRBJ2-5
CASSFRAGVETQYF
TGTGCCAGCAGTTTTCGTGCGGGGGTTGAGACCCAGTACTTC
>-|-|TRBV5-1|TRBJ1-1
CASSLFGGRGGTEAFF
TGCGCCAGCAGCTTGTTCGGGGGGCGCGGCGGCACTGAAGCTTTCTTT
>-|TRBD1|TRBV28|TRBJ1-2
CASISYTGDSTF
TGTGCCAGCATCTCCTACACAGGGGACAGCACCTTC
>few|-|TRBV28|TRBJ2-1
CASSGGLGDEQFF
TGTGCCAGCAGTGGGGGACTGGGGGATGAGCAGTTCTTC
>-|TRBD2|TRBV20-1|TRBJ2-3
CSAREGGRGYTQYF
TGCAGTGCTAGAGAGGGCGGGAGGGGGTATACGCAGTATTTT
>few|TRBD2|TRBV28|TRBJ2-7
CASGGEVEQYF
TGTGCCAGCGGGGGGGAAGTCGAGCAGTACTTC
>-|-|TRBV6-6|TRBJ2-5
CASRSPTVQETQYF
TGTGCCAGCAGATCACCGACAGTTCAAGAGACCCAGTACTTC
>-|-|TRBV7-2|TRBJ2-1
CASSLAPGANEQFF
TGTGCCAGCAGCTTAGCGCCAGGGGCCAATGAGCAGTTCTTC
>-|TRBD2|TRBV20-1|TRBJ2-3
CSGSGLIDTDTRYF
TGCAGTGGTTCGGGACTAATAGATACAGATACGCGGTATTTT
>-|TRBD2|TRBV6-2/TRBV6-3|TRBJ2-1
CASSYGPSGGNEQFF
TGTGCCAGCAGTTACGGCCCTAGCGGGGGCAATGAGCAGTTCTTC
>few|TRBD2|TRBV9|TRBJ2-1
CASSVVGSGKGYNEQFF
TGTGCCAGCAGCGTAGTTGGTAGCGGGAAGGGGTACAATGAGCAGTTCTTC
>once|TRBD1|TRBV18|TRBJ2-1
CASSDTQGNEQFF
TGTGCCAGCTCCGATACACAGGGGAATGAGCAGTTCTTC
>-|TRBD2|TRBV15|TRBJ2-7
CATKPTSGDYEQYF
TGTGCCACAAAACCGACTAGCGGGGACTACGAGCAGTACTTC
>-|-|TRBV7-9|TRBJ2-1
CASSLDSVWNEQFF
TGTGCCAGCAGCCTTGACTCCGTTTGGAATGAGCAGTTCTTC
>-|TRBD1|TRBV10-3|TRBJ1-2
CAISGQGDDGYTF
TGTGCCATCAGTGGGCAGGGGGATGATGGCTACACCTTC